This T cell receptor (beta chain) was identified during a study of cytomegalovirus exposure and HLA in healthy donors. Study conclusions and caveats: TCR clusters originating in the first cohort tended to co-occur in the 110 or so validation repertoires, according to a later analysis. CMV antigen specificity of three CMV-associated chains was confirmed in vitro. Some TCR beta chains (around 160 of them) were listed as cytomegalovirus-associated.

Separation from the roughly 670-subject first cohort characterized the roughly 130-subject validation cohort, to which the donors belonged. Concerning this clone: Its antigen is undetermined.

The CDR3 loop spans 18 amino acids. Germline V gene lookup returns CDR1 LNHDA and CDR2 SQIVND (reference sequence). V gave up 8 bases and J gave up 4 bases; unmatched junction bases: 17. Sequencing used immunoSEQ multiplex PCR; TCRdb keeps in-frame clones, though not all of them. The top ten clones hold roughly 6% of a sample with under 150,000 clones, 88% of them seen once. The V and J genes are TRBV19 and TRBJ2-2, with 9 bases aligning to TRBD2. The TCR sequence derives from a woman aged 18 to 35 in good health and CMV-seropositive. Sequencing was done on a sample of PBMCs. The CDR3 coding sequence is TGTGCCAGTCTAATAAGCGGGGGGCTAATCTCGGGCACCGGGGAGCTGTTTTTT. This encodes CASLISGGLISGTGELFF.